The 32 T cell receptor beta chains presented below share a single source sample, sequenced in a study of human T cells and chemical hapten exposure. TCRdb used MiXCR to reprocess the RACE reads, holding one entry per CDR3 protein. The data contain around 100,000 distinct CDR3 sequences, 9.5% to 12% of them singletons. Noted time point: patch test 1, 2 weeks after DPC sensitization. Treatment specified: therapeutic diphenylcyclopropenone sensitization with weekly scalp DPC. The sample in question was whole blood, obtained in connection with sensitization to the hapten diphenylcyclopropenone (DPC). All receptors come from a woman in her thirties or forties with alopecia areata. Some clones in this sample may be carry-over from other donors' samples.

This clonotype was picked up many times. V usage is TRBV5-5 and J usage is TRBJ2-1; D is perhaps TRBD1 (6 bases). Trimming removed 4 bases from V and 2 bases from J, with 13 bases in between. This CDR3 has 15 residues. Germline CDR1 reads SGHKS; CDR2 reads YYEKEE (reference sequence). The CDR3 reads CASSQQGLPYNEQFF. CDR3 in DNA: TGTGCCAGCAGCCAACAGGGTCTCCCCTACAATGAGCAGTTCTTC.

CDR3 loop: CSALTATSIQYF. The CDR3 DNA reads TGCAGTGCCTTAACGGCAACGAGCATTCAGTACTTC. The chain couples TRBV20-1 to TRBJ2-4; D is ambiguous. Germline V gene data show CDR1 as DFQATT and CDR2 as SNEGSKA (reference sequence). V dropped 6 bases and J dropped 9 bases, with 15 bases sitting between them. This CDR3 is built from 12 residues.

The chain couples TRBV6-6 to TRBJ2-3; D gene unclear. V gave up 0 bases and J gave up 8 bases, with 6 bases separating them. Germline CDR1 MNHNY, CDR2 SVGAGI (reference sequence). There are 12 residues in the CDR3. DNA of the CDR3: TGTGCCAGCAGTTACTCGTCGGGTACGCAGTATTTT. It codes for CASSYSSGTQYF.

The sample holds many counts of this clonotype. The gene calls are TRBV7-3 and TRBJ1-1; D unclear. V lost 6 bases and J 2 bases, leaving 10 bases between the germline ends. Germline CDR1 and CDR2: SGHTA and FQGTGA. This CDR3 spans 13 amino acids. CDR3 nucleotide sequence: TGTGCCAGCAGTCGTAATACCAACACTGAAGCTTTCTTT. It specifies CASSRNTNTEAFF.

There are many counts of this clonotype. The chain uses TRBV18 and TRBJ2-6; D is undetermined. Germline CDR1 reads KGHSH; CDR2 reads LQKENI. The CDR3 has 18 residues. V shed 4 bases and J shed 2 bases, with 18 bases lying between them. The CDR3 bases are TGTGCCAGCTCACTTAAGAGGCCAGACGATACTGGGGCCAACGTCCTGACTTTC. Its translation: CASSLKRPDDTGANVLTF.

This clonotype was counted a few times. CDR3 region: CASSYRSRGYEQYF. CDR3 bases: TGTGCCAGCAGTTACAGGTCCAGGGGCTACGAGCAGTACTTC. The chain combines TRBV6-5 with TRBJ2-7, with D perhaps matching TRBD1 (6 bases). Trimming shortened V by 2 bases and J by 3 bases, and 11 bases separated the two germline ends. Germline V CDR1 and CDR2: MNHEY, SVGAGI. This CDR3 comprises 14 residues.

This clonotype was detected only a few times. CDR3 in amino acids: CSAGAGGNTEAFF. CDR3 nucleotides: TGCAGTGCAGGGGCAGGAGGTAACACTGAAGCTTTCTTT. The chain recombines TRBV20-1 with TRBJ1-1; D possibly corresponds to TRBD1 (5 bases). The germline V and J ends were trimmed by 6 bases and 2 bases, with 13 bases remaining between them. Per the germline V gene, CDR1 is DFQATT and CDR2 is SNEGSKA (reference sequence). The CDR3 is 13 residues long.

V is TRBV7-2 and J is TRBJ2-1; D tentatively fits TRBD1 or TRBD2 (5 bases each). V lost 4 bases, J lost 4 bases, and 14 bases lay in between. Germline V gives CDR1 SGHTA, CDR2 FQGNSA. The CDR3 consists of 15 residues. This chain's CDR3 is CASSWDPIRYNEQFF. The CDR3 nucleotides are TGTGCCAGCAGCTGGGACCCCATACGATACAATGAGCAGTTCTTC.

In its sample, this clonotype was seen many times. This chain links TRBV6-6 with TRBJ1-1; possible D gene TRBD1, 6 bases. The length of the CDR3 is 14 residues. Trimming removed 6 bases from V and 1 base from J, with 12 bases in between. Germline V gene data show CDR1 as MNHNY and CDR2 as SVGAGI (reference sequence). The CDR3: CASREKGGNTEAFF. CDR3 nucleotide sequence: TGTGCCAGCAGGGAAAAGGGGGGGAACACTGAAGCTTTCTTT.

This clonotype was counted at least ten times. The chain uses TRBV20-1 and TRBJ2-2, with 8 bases aligning to TRBD1. Looked up from germline, CDR1 is DFQATT and CDR2 is SNEGSKA (reference sequence). After removal of 5 bases from V and 5 bases from J, the junction contained 4 bases not matched to a gene. This CDR3 comprises 13 residues. CDR3 sequence: CSAWTGRTGELFF. CDR3 DNA: TGCAGTGCTTGGACAGGGCGGACCGGGGAGCTGTTTTTT.

V usage is TRBV11-2 and J usage is TRBJ1-1; D is ambiguous. The CDR3 contains 9 residues. V lost 5 bases to trimming and J lost 9 bases, with 4 bases between them. The germline V gene encodes CDR1 SGHAT and CDR2 FQNNGV. CDR3 loop: CASSTQAFF. The CDR3 DNA reads as TGTGCCAGCAGCACGCAAGCTTTCTTT.

This clonotype appeared a few times. This chain joins TRBV30 and TRBJ2-7; TRBD1 matches 7 bases. This CDR3 comprises 13 residues. With 7 bases clipped from V and 0 bases from J, the junction kept 6 bases outside the gene matches. Germline V gives CDR1 GTSNPN, CDR2 SVGIG (reference sequence). The CDR3 sequence: CALQTGSSYEQYF. CDR3 in DNA: TGTGCCTTGCAGACAGGGAGCTCCTACGAGCAGTACTTC.

This clonotype was seen many times. The chain employs TRBV20-1 and TRBJ2-5; tentatively, D is TRBD2 (7 bases). V gave up 0 bases and J gave up 0 bases, with 17 bases separating them. This CDR3 region has 17 residues. Per the germline V gene, CDR1 is DFQATT and CDR2 is SNEGSKA (reference sequence). CDR3 coding DNA: TGCAGTGCTAGAGATCTGGCGGGGGCGTCGTACCAAGAGACCCAGTACTTC. This gives the protein CSARDLAGASYQETQYF.

Comments on this clonotype: A much larger clone is a single base away; this may be a read error. The rearrangement links TRBV5-5 to TRBJ1-6, with D possibly matching TRBD1 (6 bases). Germline CDR1 is SGHKS and CDR2 is YYEKEE (reference sequence). The CDR3 runs 16 residues. V lost 5 bases, J lost 5 bases, and 17 bases lay in between. CDR3 protein: CASRPDRGTNNSPLHF. CDR3 nucleotide sequence: TGTGCCAGCAGGCCCGATCGGGGGACAAATAATTCACCCCTCCACTTT.

This chain links TRBV29-1 with TRBJ2-5; a weak D match, TRBD1 (6 bases). Trimming took 7 bases from V and 5 from J, leaving 14 bases between them. The CDR3 runs 12 residues. The germline V gene has CDR1 SQVTM and CDR2 ANQGSEA. The CDR3 DNA follows: TGCAGCGGATACGTGGGGGCGGAGACCCAGTACTTC. Residues: CSGYVGAETQYF.

This clonotype was recorded many times. V gene TRBV20-1 combines with J gene TRBJ1-5; 9 bases map to TRBD1. V shed 6 bases, J shed 6 bases, and the junction held 12 bases outside the gene matches. The CDR3 runs 15 residues. The germline V gene encodes CDR1 DFQATT and CDR2 SNEGSKA (reference sequence). CDR3 nucleotide sequence: TGCAGTGCCCGACGAGGACAGGGGACGATTCAGCCCCAGCATTTT. It yields the protein CSARRGQGTIQPQHF.

This clonotype appeared a few times. This sequence joins TRBV10-2 and TRBJ1-6; 11 bases are a match to TRBD1. After removal of 3 bases from V and 6 bases from J, the junction contained 7 bases not matched to a gene. The length of the CDR3 is 17 residues. Germline values: CDR1 WSHSY, CDR2 SAAADI. CDR3 in DNA: TGCGCCAGCAGTGAACCGGGACAGGGGGTGGGTAATTCACCCCTCCACTTT. It encodes CASSEPGQGVGNSPLHF.

In regard to this clonotype: This could be a read error, since a much larger clone is one nucleotide away. This chain links TRBV4-2 with TRBJ1-2; no clear D gene. The CDR3 runs 16 residues. CDR1 is LGHNA, CDR2 YNFKEQ, per germline. V lost 0 bases and J 2 bases, leaving 13 bases between the germline ends. DNA for the CDR3: TGTGCCAGCAGCCAAGATAGACCGGACGGAAACTATGGCTACACCTTC. Its translation is CASSQDRPDGNYGYTF.

In its sample, this clonotype was seen many times. The J gene is TRBJ2-4, the V gene TRBV6-5, with 7 bases aligning to TRBD1. J was trimmed by 8 bases and V by 6 bases; bases with no gene match: 7. The germline CDR1 and CDR2 sequences are MNHEY and SVGAGI. CDR3 length: 13 residues. CDR3: CASSLDRVDIQYF. The CDR3 DNA follows: TGTGCCAGCAGCCTTGACAGGGTGGACATTCAGTACTTC.

There are a few counts of this clonotype. The chain uses TRBV27 and TRBJ2-1; D might be TRBD1 or TRBD2, each matching 5 bases. The CDR3 contains 13 residues. V was cut by 5 bases and J by 6 bases, with 11 bases left in between. CDR1 is MNHEY and CDR2 is SMNVEV in the germline V gene (reference sequence). CDR3 sequence (DNA): TGTGCCAGCAGTAGGGACGGCCGCAATGAGCAGTTCTTC. The encoded protein is CASSRDGRNEQFF.

This clonotype was observed at least ten times. This chain links TRBV12-3 or TRBV12-4 with TRBJ2-7; D might be TRBD2 (6 bases). The V and J ends lost 2 bases and 0 bases respectively, with 11 bases between them. The CDR3 is 15 amino acids. The CDR3 loop is CASSLMRGPSYEQYF. The DNA of the CDR3 is TGTGCCAGCAGTTTAATGCGGGGTCCCTCCTACGAGCAGTACTTC.

This clonotype was picked up a small number of times. The rearrangement uses TRBV14 and TRBJ1-2; D is uncertain. The V end was cut by 0 bases, the J end by 8 bases, with 7 bases between. The CDR3 spans 12 residues. CDR1 SGHDN and CDR2 FVKESK come from the germline V gene. The CDR3 protein is CASSQDWRGYTF. CDR3 DNA: TGTGCCAGCAGCCAAGACTGGCGAGGCTACACCTTC.

This clonotype was seen more than once but under ten times. The chain has TRBV6-2 or TRBV6-3 and TRBJ1-1; D may be TRBD1 (5 bases). V lost 6 bases to trimming and J lost 3 bases, with 17 bases between them. Germline CDR1 MNHEY, CDR2 SVGEGT. There are 15 residues in the CDR3. The CDR3 region has the DNA TGTGCCAGCAGGTCGGTGGGGCTGAGTGACACTGAAGCTTTCTTT. Translating gives CASRSVGLSDTEAFF.

About this clonotype itself: A much larger clone sits a single nucleotide away, making a read error possible. The V gene is TRBV27, the J gene TRBJ2-6; 8 bases map to TRBD1. Germline lookup yields CDR1 MNHEY and CDR2 SMNVEV (reference sequence). The junction had 11 bases not matched to a gene; V was cut back by 10 bases and J by 0 bases. This CDR3 has 17 amino acids. CDR3 DNA: TGTGCCAACACAACCTACAGGGGGAGCTCTGGGGCCAACGTCCTGACTTTC. This encodes CANTTYRGSSGANVLTF.

A few counts support this clonotype. The chain employs TRBV5-1 and TRBJ2-1; 8 nucleotides agree with TRBD1. V shed 4 bases, J shed 5 bases, and the junction held 8 bases outside the gene matches. Germline V lookup: CDR1 SGHRS, CDR2 YFSETQ. This CDR3 has 15 residues. For the CDR3, the DNA is TGCGCCAGCAGCGTGACAGGGGAAGGGGACAATGAGCAGTTCTTC. The encoded protein is CASSVTGEGDNEQFF.

The chain couples TRBV6-5 to TRBJ1-1, with a possible D match to TRBD1 (5 bases). Trimming shortened V by 0 bases and J by 0 bases, and 14 bases separated the two germline ends. The germline V gene encodes CDR1 MNHEY and CDR2 SVGAGI. This CDR3 region has 17 residues. The CDR3 nucleotides read TGTGCCAGCAGTTACTCTGGGGCAGGGCTCATGAACACTGAAGCTTTCTTT. Translation: CASSYSGAGLMNTEAFF.

This clonotype was observed a few times. This chain uses TRBV15 with TRBJ1-2; D might be TRBD1 (6 bases). The CDR3 covers 13 residues. Germline loops: CDR1 LNHNV, CDR2 YYDKDF (reference sequence). Deletions cut 5 bases from V and 8 bases from J, with 15 bases between. The CDR3 DNA sequence: TGTGCCACCAGCTGGGGGCCCCCGGAGGGCTACACCTTC. Translated: CATSWGPPEGYTF.

This clonotype was detected only a few times. The gene calls are TRBV20-1 and TRBJ2-1; 12 nucleotides match TRBD2. Germline V gives CDR1 DFQATT, CDR2 SNEGSKA (reference sequence). The length of the CDR3 is 16 residues. Unmatched junction bases numbered 8, after V lost 8 bases and J lost 0 bases. CDR3 nucleotide sequence: TGCAGTCCAAGGACTAGCGGGGCGAGCTCCTACAATGAGCAGTTCTTC. It yields the protein CSPRTSGASSYNEQFF.

This clonotype was seen a few times. The chain couples TRBV6-1 to TRBJ2-5; 9 bases match TRBD2. V shed 5 bases, J shed 4 bases, and the junction held 5 bases outside the gene matches. This CDR3 comprises 14 residues. Germline V gene sequence: CDR1 MNHNS, CDR2 SASEGT. CDR3 nucleotides: TGTGCCAGCAGTTACTCGACTAGCGGAGAGACCCAGTACTTC. It yields the protein CASSYSTSGETQYF.

This clonotype was seen more than once but under ten times. V is TRBV6-2 or TRBV6-3 and J is TRBJ2-3; D is undetermined. V dropped 5 bases and J dropped 4 bases, with 7 bases sitting between them. The germline V gene encodes CDR1 MNHEY and CDR2 SVGEGT. The CDR3 spans 12 residues. The CDR3 coding sequence is TGTGCCAGCAGTCGTGCCCCAGATACGCAGTATTTT. Its translation is CASSRAPDTQYF.

This sequence joins TRBV6-5 and TRBJ1-6; unclear D gene. CDR1 and CDR2 from the germline V gene are MNHEY and SVGAGI. V was pared by 5 bases and J by 10 bases, with 9 bases between. The CDR3 covers 12 residues. This chain's CDR3 is CASSASQSPLHF. The CDR3 region has the DNA TGTGCCAGCAGTGCGAGTCAATCACCCCTCCACTTT.

Only a few counts were recorded for this clonotype. V usage is TRBV6-5 and J usage is TRBJ1-1; D is unclear. The V gene's germline CDR1 is MNHEY and CDR2 SVGAGI. CDR3 size: 13 residues. The germline V and J ends were trimmed by 2 bases and 4 bases, with 8 bases remaining between them. The CDR3 loop reads CASSYQVSTEAFF. As DNA, the CDR3 is TGTGCCAGCAGTTACCAGGTATCCACTGAAGCTTTCTTT.